These T cell receptor beta chains were read from a single sample in a study of T cells after yellow fever vaccination. TCRdb reanalysed the 5' RACE reads using MiXCR and keeps one entry per CDR3 protein. This sample yields approximately 600,000 distinct CDR3 sequences, of which more than 9% are seen a single time; under 15% belongs to the top ten. The source material was PBMCs, sampled on the day of the yellow fever booster vaccination. The source is a man in his thirties or forties who received the YFV17D yellow fever vaccine. CDR3s include the opening cysteine and the closing phenylalanine or tryptophan. A D gene is named only where the DNA matches it firmly. A clone size is listed for some rows: how often the clone was seen (once, few, many), or a class if it is expanded.

V gene	clone size	D gene	J gene	CDR3 protein	CDR3 DNA
TRBV7-2	few	.	TRBJ2-5	CASSLSDRQETQYF	TGTGCCAGCAGCTTGTCGGACAGACAAGAGACCCAGTACTTC
TRBV28	.	TRBD1	TRBJ2-3	CASSLGSGGGDTQYF	TGTGCCAGCAGTTTAGGGTCAGGGGGCGGAGATACGCAGTATTTT
TRBV29-1	.	.	TRBJ2-7	CSVRDTYEQYF	TGCAGCGTCCGGGACACCTACGAGCAGTACTTC
TRBV20-1	.	TRBD2	TRBJ2-3	CCARDRGAGGLDTQYF	TGCTGTGCTAGAGATCGCGGGGCGGGAGGGCTTGATACGCAGTATTTT
TRBV5-4	.	.	TRBJ2-5	CASSLMGRQETQYF	TGTGCCAGCAGCTTAATGGGACGGCAAGAGACCCAGTACTTC
TRBV24-1	.	TRBD2	TRBJ2-3	CATSDPRGLAEEGDTQYF	TGTGCCACCAGTGACCCAAGGGGACTAGCGGAGGAAGGAGATACGCAGTATTTT
TRBV10-3	.	TRBD1	TRBJ2-1	CAISESETGSSYNEQFF	TGTGCCATCAGTGAGTCCGAGACAGGGAGCTCCTACAATGAGCAGTTCTTC
TRBV4-3	few	.	TRBJ2-6	CASSQGLPGFSGANVLTF	TGCGCCAGCAGCCAAGGGTTGCCAGGCTTCTCTGGGGCCAACGTCCTGACTTTC
TRBV23-1	.	.	TRBJ2-6	CAGTGANVLTF	TGCGCAGGAACTGGGGCCAACGTCCTGACTTTC
TRBV20-1	.	.	TRBJ1-6	CSARTTVNSPLHF	TGCAGTGCTAGGACGACAGTCAATTCACCCCTCCACTTT
TRBV4-2	.	.	TRBJ1-4	CASSQGGGGQGEKLFF	TGTGCCAGCAGCCAAGGAGGGGGAGGTCAGGGGGAAAAACTGTTTTTT
TRBV5-8	.	TRBD1	TRBJ1-6	CASSLAKGQNNSPLHF	TGTGCCAGCAGCTTGGCCAAGGGACAGAATAATTCACCCCTCCACTTT
TRBV10-3	many	.	TRBJ2-5	CAINQGRTQETQYF	TGTGCCATCAACCAGGGGCGGACCCAAGAGACCCAGTACTTC
TRBV27	.	TRBD1	TRBJ2-5	CASSLLGQGRPPETQYF	TGTGCCAGCAGTTTATTGGGACAGGGAAGGCCTCCAGAGACCCAGTACTTC
TRBV10-2	few	.	TRBJ2-5	CASSYGLFETQYF	TGCGCCAGCAGCTATGGACTGTTTGAGACCCAGTACTTC
TRBV12-3/TRBV12-4	few	.	TRBJ2-7	CASSFDSAYEQYF	TGTGCCAGCAGTTTTGACTCAGCCTACGAGCAGTACTTC
TRBV20-1	few	.	TRBJ2-5	CSAHSDQETQYF	TGCAGTGCTCATAGCGATCAAGAGACCCAGTACTTC
TRBV12-3/TRBV12-4	.	TRBD1	TRBJ1-1	CASSLRTGGPLAFF	TGTGCCAGCAGTTTAAGGACAGGGGGGCCATTGGCTTTCTTT
TRBV12-3/TRBV12-4	.	.	TRBJ2-1	CASTLGGAGNEQFF	TGTGCCAGCACCCTGGGCGGGGCGGGCAATGAGCAGTTCTTC
TRBV9	once	TRBD1	TRBJ1-1	CASGPRGGQGQAFF	TGTGCCAGCGGCCCCAGGGGGGGGCAGGGGCAAGCTTTCTTT
TRBV12-3/TRBV12-4	.	.	TRBJ2-5	CASSLWEDQETQYF	TGTGCCAGCAGCCTGTGGGAGGACCAAGAGACCCAGTACTTC
TRBV9	.	.	TRBJ1-3	CASSQTRDTIYF	TGTGCCAGCAGCCAAACCCGGGACACCATATATTTT
TRBV3-1	few	TRBD2	TRBJ2-3	CASSQAVRTSGVTDTQYF	TGTGCCAGCAGCCAAGCGGTGCGGACTAGCGGCGTAACAGATACGCAGTATTTT
TRBV7-6	.	TRBD1	TRBJ2-2	CASSLEATGVSGELFF	TGTGCCAGCAGCTTAGAGGCGACAGGGGTATCCGGGGAGCTGTTTTTT
TRBV7-8	.	.	TRBJ2-5	CASSFLDSQETQYF	TGTGCCAGCAGCTTCCTGGACAGCCAAGAGACCCAGTACTTC
TRBV29-1	.	.	TRBJ2-1	CSSIGPGASEQFF	TGCAGCTCTATAGGCCCCGGGGCCTCCGAGCAGTTCTTC
TRBV29-1	many	.	TRBJ1-1	CSVQTGNTEAFF	TGCAGCGTCCAAACAGGGAACACTGAAGCTTTCTTT
TRBV27	few	.	TRBJ1-2	CASSEDRANYGYTF	TGTGCCAGCAGCGAGGACCGTGCCAACTATGGCTACACCTTC
TRBV6-5	few	.	TRBJ2-5	CASSSGTVKETQYF	TGTGCCAGCAGTTCCGGGACTGTAAAAGAGACCCAGTACTTC
TRBV28	.	.	TRBJ2-7	CASTPTSGSNEQYF	TGTGCCAGCACCCCCACCTCGGGGAGCAACGAGCAGTACTTC
TRBV19	few	TRBD2	TRBJ2-2	CASSATSGRAGELFF	TGTGCCAGTAGCGCGACTAGCGGGAGGGCCGGGGAGCTGTTTTTT
TRBV5-1	.	.	TRBJ2-7	CASSLQITASYEQYF	TGCGCCAGCAGCTTACAAATCACGGCTTCCTACGAGCAGTACTTC
TRBV11-1	few	TRBD2	TRBJ2-7	CASSFSIAGGKYEQYF	TGTGCCAGCAGCTTTTCGATAGCGGGAGGGAAGTACGAGCAGTACTTC
TRBV7-9	.	TRBD1	TRBJ2-7	CASGTGLYEQYF	TGTGCCAGCGGGACAGGCCTATACGAGCAGTACTTC
TRBV19	.	.	TRBJ2-1	CASSTRSGQFF	TGTGCCAGTAGCACTCGTAGCGGGCAGTTCTTC
TRBV12-3/TRBV12-4	few	TRBD1	TRBJ2-7	CASSETGVEQYF	TGTGCCAGCAGCGAGACAGGGGTCGAGCAGTACTTC
TRBV29-1	many	.	TRBJ2-1	CSVEESGFYNEQFF	TGCAGCGTTGAAGAATCGGGGTTCTACAATGAGCAGTTCTTC
TRBV10-3	many	.	TRBJ2-1	CAISDRDEQFF	TGTGCCATCAGTGACCGAGATGAGCAGTTCTTC
TRBV29-1	.	.	TRBJ2-5	CSVSTSGSAQETQYF	TGCAGCGTCTCCACCTCCGGGAGCGCCCAAGAGACCCAGTACTTC
TRBV11-1	.	.	TRBJ2-7	CASSSQGTPNYEQYF	TGTGCCAGCAGCTCCCAAGGGACACCAAACTACGAGCAGTACTTC
TRBV29-1	few	.	TRBJ1-1	CSGEGRTEAFF	TGCTCCGGCGAGGGGAGGACTGAAGCTTTCTTT
TRBV9	.	.	TRBJ2-1	CASSARYSQGRPGDEQFF	TGTGCCAGCAGCGCCAGATACTCCCAGGGACGACCCGGGGATGAGCAGTTCTTC
TRBV12-3/TRBV12-4	.	TRBD2	TRBJ2-5	CASSFVGLEAETQYF	TGTGCCAGCAGTTTTGTCGGACTAGAGGCAGAGACCCAGTACTTC
TRBV20-1	few	.	TRBJ2-2	CSAGLWAGELFF	TGCAGTGCTGGCTTATGGGCCGGGGAGCTGTTTTTT
TRBV11-2	few	TRBD1	TRBJ1-6	CASRPGQGGVSPLHF	TGTGCCAGCCGCCCGGGACAGGGTGGAGTATCACCCCTCCACTTT
TRBV27	few	.	TRBJ2-7	CASARNRVEWEQYF	TGTGCCAGCGCGCGGAACAGAGTTGAATGGGAGCAGTACTTC
TRBV27	.	.	TRBJ2-7	CASSLNPASKSYEQYF	TGTGCCAGCAGTTTAAATCCGGCCTCAAAATCCTACGAGCAGTACTTC
TRBV6-1	.	.	TRBJ2-1	CASSISGTEHNEQFF	TGTGCCAGCAGCATATCCGGGACGGAACACAATGAGCAGTTCTTC
TRBV5-1	.	.	TRBJ1-5	CASSGGPGSNQPQHF	TGCGCCAGCAGCGGCGGACCGGGTAGCAATCAGCCCCAGCATTTT
TRBV4-2	many	.	TRBJ2-2	CASSQVDGVSNTGELFF	TGTGCCAGCAGCCAAGTCGACGGGGTATCGAACACCGGGGAGCTGTTTTTT
TRBV7-2	.	TRBD1	TRBJ2-4	CASSHTSPNRGDIQYF	TGTGCCAGCAGCCACACTTCCCCGAACAGGGGAGACATTCAGTACTTC